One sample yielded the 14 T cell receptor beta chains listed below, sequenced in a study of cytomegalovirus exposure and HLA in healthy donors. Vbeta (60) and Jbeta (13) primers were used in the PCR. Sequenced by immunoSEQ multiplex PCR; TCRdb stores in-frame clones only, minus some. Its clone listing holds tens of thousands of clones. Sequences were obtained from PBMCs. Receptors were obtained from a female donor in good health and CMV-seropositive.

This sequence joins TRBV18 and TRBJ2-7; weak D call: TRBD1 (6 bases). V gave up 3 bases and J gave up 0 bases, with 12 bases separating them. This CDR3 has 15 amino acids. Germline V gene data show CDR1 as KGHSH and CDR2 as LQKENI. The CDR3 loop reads CASSPSQGSSYEQYF. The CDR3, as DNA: TGTGCCAGCTCACCCAGCCAGGGGAGCTCCTACGAGCAGTACTTC.

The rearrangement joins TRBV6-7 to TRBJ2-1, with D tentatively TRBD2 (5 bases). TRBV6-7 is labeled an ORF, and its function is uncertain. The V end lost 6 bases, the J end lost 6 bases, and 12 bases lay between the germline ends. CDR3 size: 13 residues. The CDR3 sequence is CASSPTSTNEQFF. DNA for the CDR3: TGTGCCAGCAGCCCAACTAGTACCAATGAGCAGTTCTTC.

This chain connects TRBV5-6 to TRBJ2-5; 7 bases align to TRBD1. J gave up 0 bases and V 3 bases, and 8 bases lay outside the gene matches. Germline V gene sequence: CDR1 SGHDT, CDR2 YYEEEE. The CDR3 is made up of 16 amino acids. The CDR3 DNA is TGTGCCAGCAGCTACACGGGACAGACTTACCAAGAGACCCAGTACTTC. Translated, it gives CASSYTGQTYQETQYF.

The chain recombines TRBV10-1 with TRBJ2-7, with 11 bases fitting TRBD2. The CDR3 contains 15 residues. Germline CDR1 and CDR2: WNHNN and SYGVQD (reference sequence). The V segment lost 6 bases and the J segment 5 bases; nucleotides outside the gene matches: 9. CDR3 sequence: CASSSVTSGENEQYF. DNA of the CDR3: TGCGCCAGCAGCTCTGTGACTAGCGGGGAAAACGAGCAGTACTTC.

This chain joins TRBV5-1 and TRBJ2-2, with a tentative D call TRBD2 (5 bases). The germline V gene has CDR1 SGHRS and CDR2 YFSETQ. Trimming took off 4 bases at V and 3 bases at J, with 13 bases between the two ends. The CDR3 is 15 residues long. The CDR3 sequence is CASSHDWGDTGELFF. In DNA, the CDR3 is TGCGCCAGCAGCCACGACTGGGGAGACACCGGGGAGCTGTTTTTT.

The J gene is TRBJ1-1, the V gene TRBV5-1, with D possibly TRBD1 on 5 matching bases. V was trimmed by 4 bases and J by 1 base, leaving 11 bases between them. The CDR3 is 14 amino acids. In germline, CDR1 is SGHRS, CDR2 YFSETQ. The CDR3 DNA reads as TGCGCCAGCAGCCCGAGAACAGGGAACACTGAAGCTTTCTTT. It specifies CASSPRTGNTEAFF.

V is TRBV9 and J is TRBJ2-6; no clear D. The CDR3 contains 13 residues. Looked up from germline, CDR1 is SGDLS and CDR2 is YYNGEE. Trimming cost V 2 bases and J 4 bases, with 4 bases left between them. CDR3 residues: CASSVSGANVLTF. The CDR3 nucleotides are TGTGCCAGCAGCGTTTCGGGGGCCAACGTCCTGACTTTC.

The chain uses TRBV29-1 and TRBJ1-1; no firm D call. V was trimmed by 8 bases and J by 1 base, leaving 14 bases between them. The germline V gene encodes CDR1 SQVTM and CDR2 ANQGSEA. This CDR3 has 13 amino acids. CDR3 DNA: TGCAGCTCAGCGGACGGAAAGAACACTGAAGCTTTCTTT. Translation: CSSADGKNTEAFF.

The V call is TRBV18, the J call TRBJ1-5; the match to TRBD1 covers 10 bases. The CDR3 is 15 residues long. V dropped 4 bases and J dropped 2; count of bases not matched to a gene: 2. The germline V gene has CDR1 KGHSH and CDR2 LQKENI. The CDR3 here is CASSLGTGGNQPQHF. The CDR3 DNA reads TGTGCCAGCTCACTCGGGACAGGGGGCAATCAGCCCCAGCATTTT.

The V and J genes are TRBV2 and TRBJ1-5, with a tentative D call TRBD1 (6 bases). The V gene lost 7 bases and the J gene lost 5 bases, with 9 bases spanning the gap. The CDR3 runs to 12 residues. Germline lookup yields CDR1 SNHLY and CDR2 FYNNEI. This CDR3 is CASKGDDQPQHF. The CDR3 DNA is TGTGCCAGCAAGGGGGACGATCAGCCCCAGCATTTT.

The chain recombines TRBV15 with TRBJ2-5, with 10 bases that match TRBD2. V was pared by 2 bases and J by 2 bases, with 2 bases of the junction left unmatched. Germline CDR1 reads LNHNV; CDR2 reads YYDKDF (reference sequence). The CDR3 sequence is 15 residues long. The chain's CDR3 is CATSRQLAGQETQYF. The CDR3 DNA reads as TGTGCCACCAGCAGACAACTAGCGGGGCAAGAGACCCAGTACTTC.

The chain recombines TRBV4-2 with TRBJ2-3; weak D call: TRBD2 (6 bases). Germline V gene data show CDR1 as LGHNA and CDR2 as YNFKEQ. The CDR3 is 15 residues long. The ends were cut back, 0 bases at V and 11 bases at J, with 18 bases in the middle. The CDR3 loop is CASSQEISDAGGQYF. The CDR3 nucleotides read TGTGCCAGCAGCCAAGAAATCTCAGACGCCGGGGGGCAGTATTTT.

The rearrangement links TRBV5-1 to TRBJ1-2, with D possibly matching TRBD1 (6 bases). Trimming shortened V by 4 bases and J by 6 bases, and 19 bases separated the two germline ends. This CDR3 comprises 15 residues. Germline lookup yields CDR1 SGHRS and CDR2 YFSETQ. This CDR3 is CASSAGWTEENGYTF. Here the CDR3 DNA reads TGCGCCAGCAGCGCCGGATGGACAGAGGAGAATGGCTACACCTTC.

The DNA of the CDR3 is TGTGCCAGCAGCTTAATGGGAGGGGAGCCCTCCTACGAGCAGTACTTC. This sequence encodes CASSLMGGEPSYEQYF. This chain connects TRBV7-3 to TRBJ2-7, with 7 bases fitting TRBD2. Germline V gene lookup returns CDR1 SGHTA and CDR2 FQGTGA. CDR3 length: 16 residues. Trimming removed 1 base from V and 0 bases from J; junction bases left unmatched: 6.